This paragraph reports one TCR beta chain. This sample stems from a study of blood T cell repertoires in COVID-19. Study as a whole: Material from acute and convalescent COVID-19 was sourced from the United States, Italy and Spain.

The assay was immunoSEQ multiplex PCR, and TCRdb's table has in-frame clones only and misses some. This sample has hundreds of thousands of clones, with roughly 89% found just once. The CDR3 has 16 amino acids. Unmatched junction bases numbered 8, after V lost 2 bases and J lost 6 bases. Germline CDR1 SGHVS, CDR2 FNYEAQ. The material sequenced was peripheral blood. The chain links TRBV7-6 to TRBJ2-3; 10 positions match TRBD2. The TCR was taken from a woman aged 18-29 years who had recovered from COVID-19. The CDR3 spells CASSLLAGVSQDTQYF. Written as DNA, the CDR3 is TGTGCCAGCAGCTTACTAGCGGGAGTCAGTCAGGATACGCAGTATTTT.